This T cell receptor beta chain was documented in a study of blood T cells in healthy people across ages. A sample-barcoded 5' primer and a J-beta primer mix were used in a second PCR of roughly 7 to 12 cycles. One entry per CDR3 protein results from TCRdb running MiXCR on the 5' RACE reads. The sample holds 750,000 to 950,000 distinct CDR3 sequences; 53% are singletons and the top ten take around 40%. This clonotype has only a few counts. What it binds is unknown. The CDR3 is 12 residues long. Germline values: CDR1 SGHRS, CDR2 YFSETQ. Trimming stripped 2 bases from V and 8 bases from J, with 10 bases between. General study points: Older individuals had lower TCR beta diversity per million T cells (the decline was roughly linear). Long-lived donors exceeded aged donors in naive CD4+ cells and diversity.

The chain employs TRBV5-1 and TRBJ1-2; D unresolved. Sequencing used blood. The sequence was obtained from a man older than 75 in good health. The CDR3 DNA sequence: TGCGCCAGCAGCTTTGGGGAGCCAGGCTACACCTTC. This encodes CASSFGEPGYTF.